This T cell receptor (beta chain) was captured by sequencing in a study of blood T cell repertoires in COVID-19. Study-level information: PBMCs, B-cell-depleted T cells, or T cells provided the cDNA or gDNA that made up the material.

V gave up 6 bases and J gave up 8 bases; unmatched junction bases: 9. This CDR3 has 14 amino acids. In germline, CDR1 is SNHLY, CDR2 FYNNEI. Only in-frame clones appear in the TCRdb table, and some are missing; sequencing was by immunoSEQ multiplex PCR. The table records about 280,000 clones, 90% of them present only once. The chain uses TRBV2 and TRBJ2-3, with 9 bases fitting TRBD1. The specimen sequenced was PBMCs or T cells enriched from blood (not recorded which). This receptor was taken from a woman aged 18-30 years with acute COVID-19. This chain's CDR3 is CASRADRGGRTQYF. CDR3 in DNA: TGTGCCAGCAGAGCGGACAGGGGAGGTCGTACGCAGTATTTT.